The 8 T cell receptor beta chains below were found in one sample sequenced in a study of beta chain features in type 1 diabetes. All of the isolated RNA was reverse transcribed, so expressed TCRB transcripts were sequenced. TCRdb keeps only in-frame clones here, not all; method: immunoSEQ multiplex PCR. The sample holds some 160,000 clones, 7.5% to 10% seen once. The sample taken for sequencing was central memory CD4+ T cells from blood. The origin of the receptors is a woman in her late teens or twenties in good health.

This clone was counted a few times. The chain recombines TRBV14 with TRBJ1-6, with D perhaps TRBD1 (5 bases). Per germline, CDR1 SGHDN and CDR2 FVKESK. V lost 4 bases, J lost 0 bases, and 13 bases lay in between. The CDR3 totals 17 residues. CDR3 loop: CASSLGGARSYNSPLHF. CDR3 DNA sequence: TGTGCCAGCAGCCTGGGCGGGGCCCGCTCCTATAATTCACCCCTCCACTTT.

This clone has more than one count but fewer than ten. The chain joins TRBV18 to TRBJ1-2, with D unresolved. V lost 5 bases and J 5 bases, leaving 9 bases between the germline ends. CDR1 KGHSH and CDR2 LQKENI come from the germline V gene. There are 12 residues in the CDR3. CDR3 nucleotides: TGTGCCAGCTCATCGGGGATTTATGGCTACACCTTC. As protein: CASSSGIYGYTF. Looking up the rest from reference TRBV18 and TRBJ1-2 gives the full variable domain: NAGVMQNPRHLVRRRGQEARLRCSPMKGHSHVYWYRQLPEEGLKFMVYLQKENIIDESGMPKERFSAEFPKEGPSILRIQQVVRGDSAAYFCASSSGIYGYTFGSGTRLTVV.

This clone was observed a handful of times. V gene TRBV5-4 combines with J gene TRBJ2-3; the D is unclear. The CDR3 has 13 amino acids. The germline V gene has CDR1 SGHNT and CDR2 YYREEE (reference sequence). The ends were cut back, 9 bases at V and 1 base at J, with 12 bases in the middle. The CDR3 region is CAIGTFGTDTQYF. CDR3 bases: TGTGCCATCGGTACGTTTGGCACAGATACGCAGTATTTT.

This sequence joins TRBV18 and TRBJ2-1; D perhaps matches TRBD1 (7 bases). Germline CDR1 is KGHSH and CDR2 is LQKENI. This CDR3 has 17 residues. V was pared by 2 bases and J by 2 bases, with 16 bases between. Here the CDR3 DNA reads TGTGCCAGCTCACCAAAAAGGGCAGGGGGGCCCTACAATGAGCAGTTCTTC. It is translated as CASSPKRAGGPYNEQFF.

This clone appeared a few times. This chain uses TRBV30 with TRBJ2-5; 8 bases map to TRBD2. The CDR3 runs 14 residues. Germline CDR1 GTSNPN, CDR2 SVGIG (reference sequence). V was clipped by 3 bases and J by 5 bases; unmatched bases: 8. The CDR3 sequence is CAWRSGRGGETQYF. CDR3 nucleotide sequence: TGTGCCTGGAGGAGCGGGAGAGGAGGGGAGACCCAGTACTTC. Supplemented by reference TRBV30 and TRBJ2-5, the full variable domain reads SQTIHQWPATLVQPVGSPLSLECTVEGTSNPNLYWYRQAAGRGLQLLFYSVGIGQISSEVPQNLSASRPQDRQFILSSKKLLLSDSGFYLCAWRSGRGGETQYFGPGTRLLVL.

This clone was picked up a small number of times. V is TRBV29-1 and J is TRBJ1-4; the match to TRBD1 covers 9 bases. From germline, CDR1 is SQVTM and CDR2 ANQGSEA. This CDR3 spans 14 amino acids. Trimming took 7 bases from V and 4 from J; bases not matched to a gene: 7. The CDR3 sequence: CSALQGQGNEKLFF. DNA of the CDR3: TGCAGCGCCCTACAGGGACAGGGTAATGAAAAACTGTTTTTT.

The chain is built from TRBV6-5 and TRBJ2-7; D might be TRBD1 (6 bases). The germline V gene has CDR1 MNHEY and CDR2 SVGAGI. The CDR3 totals 14 residues. V was pared by 0 bases and J by 6 bases, with 12 bases between. The CDR3 DNA is TGTGCCAGCAGTTACTCGAGGGGGAGATCCGAGCAGTACTTC. Its protein is CASSYSRGRSEQYF.

This rearrangement joins TRBV7-3 to TRBJ2-3; D not certain. CDR1 and CDR2 (germline): SGHTA, FQGTGA. The CDR3 sequence is 14 residues long. V was shortened by 1 base and J by 1 base, with 6 bases between the two germline ends. CDR3 DNA: TGTGCCAGCAGCTTAAATACAGGCACAGATACGCAGTATTTT. It is translated as CASSLNTGTDTQYF. Based on the CDR3 plus reference TRBV7-3 and TRBJ2-3, the full variable domain is GAGVSQTPSNKVTEKGKYVELRCDPISGHTALYWYRQSLGQGPEFLIYFQGTGAADDSGLPNDRFFAVRPEGSVSTLKIQRTERGDSAVYLCASSLNTGTDTQYFGPGTRLTVL.